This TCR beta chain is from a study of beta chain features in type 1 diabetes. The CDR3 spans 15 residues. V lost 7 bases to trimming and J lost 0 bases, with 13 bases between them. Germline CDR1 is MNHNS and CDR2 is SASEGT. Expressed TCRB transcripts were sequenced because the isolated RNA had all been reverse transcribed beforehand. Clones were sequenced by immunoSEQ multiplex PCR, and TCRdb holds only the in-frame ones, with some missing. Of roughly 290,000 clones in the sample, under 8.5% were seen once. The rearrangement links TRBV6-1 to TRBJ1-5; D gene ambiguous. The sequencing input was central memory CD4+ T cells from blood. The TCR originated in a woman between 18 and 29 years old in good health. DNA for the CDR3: TGTGCCAGCACCGAGATTCGGGTTAGCAATCAGCCCCAGCATTTT. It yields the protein CASTEIRVSNQPQHF.